The 9 T cell receptor beta chains listed next were all sequenced from one sample in a study of cytomegalovirus exposure and HLA in healthy donors. The PCR was carried out with 60 Vbeta primers and 13 Jbeta primers. The table came from immunoSEQ multiplex PCR; TCRdb's copy has only in-frame clones and leaves some out. The sample lists roughly 120,000 clones; around 63% were seen once. Sequencing input: PBMCs. The receptors derive from a middle-aged man in good health and CMV-seropositive.

This clone was counted only a few times. The V and J genes are TRBV5-4 and TRBJ2-5, with 11 bases identical to TRBD2. There are 14 residues in the CDR3. The junction had 6 bases not matched to a gene; V was cut back by 2 bases and J by 9 bases. Germline lookup yields CDR1 SGHNT and CDR2 YYREEE (reference sequence). The chain's CDR3 is CASSLLAGDPAQYF. In nucleotides, the CDR3 is TGTGCCAGCAGCTTACTAGCGGGGGACCCGGCCCAGTACTTC.

The chain combines TRBV6-5 with TRBJ2-2; TRBD2 is a possible D gene (6 bases). The CDR3 totals 14 residues. CDR1 is MNHEY and CDR2 is SVGAGI in the germline V gene. Deletions cut 8 bases from V and 2 bases from J, with 12 bases between. This chain's CDR3 is CASRRRGNTGELFF. The DNA for the CDR3 is TGTGCCAGCCGGCGGCGGGGCAACACCGGGGAGCTGTTTTTT.

The chain uses TRBV7-2 and TRBJ1-6, with 8 bases fitting TRBD1. The V and J ends lost 5 bases and 3 bases, in that order; junction bases with no gene match: 6. CDR3 length: 16 amino acids. The germline V gene has CDR1 SGHTA and CDR2 FQGNSA. The CDR3 spells CASSPGQGRYNSPLHF. In DNA form, the CDR3 reads TGTGCCAGCAGCCCTGGACAGGGTCGCTATAATTCACCCCTCCACTTT.

The V and J genes are TRBV4-1 and TRBJ1-2, with TRBD1 identical over 8 bases. Trimming at V came to 0 bases and at J to 9 bases, leaving 3 bases not matched to a gene. In germline, CDR1 is MGHRA, CDR2 YSYEKL. CDR3 length equals 13 residues. The chain's CDR3 is CASSQERDRRYTF. DNA for the CDR3: TGCGCCAGCAGCCAAGAGAGGGACAGGCGCTACACCTTC.

The CDR3 spells CASSPLTIKGASGNTIYF. CDR3 bases: TGCGCCAGCAGCCCGCTTACCATTAAGGGGGCTTCTGGAAACACCATATATTTT. V is TRBV4-1 and J is TRBJ1-3; 7 bases align to TRBD1. Germline trimming cut 4 bases from V and 1 base from J; bases unmatched to any gene: 13. The CDR3 totals 18 residues. Germline V CDR1 and CDR2: MGHRA, YSYEKL.

This chain uses TRBV13 with TRBJ1-6; no reliable D call. V was pared by 0 bases and J by 9 bases, with 9 bases between. CDR1 PRHDT and CDR2 FYEKMQ come from the germline V gene (reference sequence). The CDR3 is made up of 14 amino acids. The DNA for the CDR3 is TGTGCCAGCAGCTTAGGTCGCGATATTTCACCCCTCCACTTT. Translation gives CASSLGRDISPLHF.

The chain couples TRBV14 to TRBJ2-7; 9 nucleotides agree with TRBD1. Germline V gene sequence: CDR1 SGHDN, CDR2 FVKESK. Trimming took 8 bases from V and 2 from J; bases not matched to a gene: 7. The CDR3 extends over 14 amino acids. CDR3 DNA: TGTGCCAGCCCTCGGACAGGGGTCCCCTACGAGCAGTACTTC. Translating gives CASPRTGVPYEQYF.

The chain uses TRBV11-2 and TRBJ2-7; D is perhaps TRBD1 (5 bases). V was clipped by 6 bases and J by 0 bases, with 12 bases between them. This CDR3 comprises 14 residues. The germline V gene has CDR1 SGHAT and CDR2 FQNNGV. In DNA form, the CDR3 reads TGTGCCAGCAGGTTCCGGACAAGCTCCTACGAGCAGTACTTC. Translation: CASRFRTSSYEQYF.

The chain carries TRBV7-3 and TRBJ2-5, with D hard to call. The CDR3 has 13 amino acids. Germline values: CDR1 SGHTA, CDR2 FQGTGA. Trimming shortened V by 2 bases and J by 3 bases, and 7 bases separated the two germline ends. This CDR3 reads CASSLVREETQYF. In DNA form, the CDR3 reads TGTGCCAGCAGCTTAGTGCGTGAAGAGACCCAGTACTTC.